The source of this TCR beta chain is a study of CXCR3-negative and CXCR3-positive naive CD8 T cells. The authors made the TRB cDNA libraries by 5' RACE using UMI labels. TCRdb reprocessed the 5' RACE reads; each CDR3 protein has one entry and no DNA is given. The sample totals approximately 74,000 distinct CDR3 sequences. Overall study findings and caveats: More hydrophobic TRB CDR3s occurred in CXCR3-positive than in CXCR3-negative naive cells. Memory, not naive, CXCR3-negative and CXCR3-positive cells differed in TRBV-TRBJ usage.

Definition of naive CD8+ T cells rested on a CD45RO-CCR7+CD27+CD95- profile. Per the germline V gene, CDR1 is SGHDT and CDR2 is YYEEEE. There are 14 residues in the CDR3. Notes on this clonotype: Its matching antigen is unknown.

This TCR was recovered from a human donor in good health. Some clones in this sample may be carry-over from other donors' samples. The sample was naive CXCR3- CD8+ T cells from blood. This sample's subset: CD45RO-CCR7+CD27+CD95- naive CD8+ T cells lacking CXCR3 (TNR3-). The chain couples TRBV5-6 to TRBJ2-7. The CDR3 sequence is CASSLVLRTYEQYF.